This T cell receptor (beta chain) was profiled in a study of human T cells and chemical hapten exposure. This sample's time point: pre-sensitization, week 0. Noted treatment: therapeutic diphenylcyclopropenone sensitization with weekly scalp DPC. In every case, blood was obtained before the patch test was applied. People who gave samples had alopecia, were 18 to 70 years old, and were suitable for DPC. The germline gives CDR1 SEHNR, CDR2 FQNEAQ (reference sequence). The V and J ends lost 5 bases and 3 bases respectively, with 11 bases between them. The CDR3 contains 14 residues. TCRdb independently ran MiXCR on the RACE reads; one entry per CDR3 protein. The repertoire consists of 280,000 or so distinct CDR3 sequences, with approximately 7.5% occurring once and the leading ten covering about 1.2%.

This sequence was found in a man aged 18 to 30 with alopecia areata. Some clones in this sample may be carry-over from other donors' samples. This chain uses TRBV7-9 with TRBJ2-1; no firm D call. Specimen: whole blood, collected in connection with sensitization to the hapten diphenylcyclopropenone (DPC). Written as DNA, the CDR3 is TGTGCCAGCAGCCCAGTTGGGGTCTACAATGAGCAGTTCTTC. Protein product: CASSPVGVYNEQFF.